The T cell receptor beta chain described here comes from a study of beta chain features in type 1 diabetes. Study-wide results and caveats: TCRB CDR3s from Type 1 diabetes patients were moderately but significantly shorter in all four CD4+ subsets. Cells that show high TCR expression could be over-represented by cDNA sequencing.

Germline trimming cut 2 bases from V and 5 bases from J; bases unmatched to any gene: 3. Germline lookup yields CDR1 SGHNT and CDR2 YYREEE (reference sequence). The CDR3 totals 14 residues. Since all of the isolated RNA was reverse transcribed, expressed TCRB transcripts were what got sequenced. Using immunoSEQ multiplex PCR, the repertoire was profiled, and TCRdb retains in-frame clones only, with some absent. Of 240,000 or so clones listed, roughly 21% are singletons. Turning to this clone: The antigen is undetermined.

The chain couples TRBV5-4 to TRBJ2-1, with TRBD1 identical over 8 bases. Sequenced: naive CD4+ T cells from blood. The TCR comes from a woman aged 40 to 49 with type 1 diabetes. For the CDR3, the DNA is TGTGCCAGCAGCTTTCGGACAGGGCACAATGAGCAGTTCTTC. This encodes CASSFRTGHNEQFF.